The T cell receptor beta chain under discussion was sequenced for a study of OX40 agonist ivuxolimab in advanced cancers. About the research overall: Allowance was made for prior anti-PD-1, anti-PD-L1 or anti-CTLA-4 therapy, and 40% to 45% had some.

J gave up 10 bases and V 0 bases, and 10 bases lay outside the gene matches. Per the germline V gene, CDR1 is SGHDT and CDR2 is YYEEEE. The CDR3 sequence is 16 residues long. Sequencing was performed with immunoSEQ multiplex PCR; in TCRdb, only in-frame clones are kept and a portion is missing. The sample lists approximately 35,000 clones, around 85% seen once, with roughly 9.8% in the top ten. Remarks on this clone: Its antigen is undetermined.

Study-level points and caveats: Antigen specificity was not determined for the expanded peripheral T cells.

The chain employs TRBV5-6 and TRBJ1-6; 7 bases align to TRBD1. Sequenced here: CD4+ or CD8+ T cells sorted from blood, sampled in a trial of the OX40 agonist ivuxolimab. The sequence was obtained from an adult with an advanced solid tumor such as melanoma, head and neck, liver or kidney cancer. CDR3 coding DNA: TGTGCCAGCAGCTTGGACAGGGGCGGTGAAGAATCACCCCTCCACTTT. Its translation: CASSLDRGGEESPLHF. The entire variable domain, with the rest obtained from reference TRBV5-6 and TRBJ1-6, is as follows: DAGVTQSPTHLIKTRGQQVTLRCSPKSGHDTVSWYQQALGQGPQFIFQYYEEEERQRGNFPDRFSGHQFPNYSSELNVNALLLGDSALYLCASSLDRGGEESPLHFGNGTRLTVT.